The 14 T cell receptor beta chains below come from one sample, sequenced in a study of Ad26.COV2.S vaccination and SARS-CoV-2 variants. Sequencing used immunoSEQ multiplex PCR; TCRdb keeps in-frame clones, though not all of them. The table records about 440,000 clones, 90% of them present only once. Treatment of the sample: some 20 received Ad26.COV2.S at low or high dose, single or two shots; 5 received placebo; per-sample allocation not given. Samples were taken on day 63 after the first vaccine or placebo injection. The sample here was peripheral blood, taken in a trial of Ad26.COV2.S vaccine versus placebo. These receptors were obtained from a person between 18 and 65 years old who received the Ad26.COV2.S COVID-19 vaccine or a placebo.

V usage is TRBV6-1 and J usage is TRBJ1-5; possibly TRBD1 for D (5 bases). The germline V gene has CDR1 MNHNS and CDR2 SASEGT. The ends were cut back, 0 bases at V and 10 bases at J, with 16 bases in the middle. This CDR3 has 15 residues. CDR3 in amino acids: CASSEAQGSWSPQHF. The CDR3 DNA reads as TGTGCCAGCAGTGAAGCGCAGGGTTCATGGAGTCCCCAGCATTTT.

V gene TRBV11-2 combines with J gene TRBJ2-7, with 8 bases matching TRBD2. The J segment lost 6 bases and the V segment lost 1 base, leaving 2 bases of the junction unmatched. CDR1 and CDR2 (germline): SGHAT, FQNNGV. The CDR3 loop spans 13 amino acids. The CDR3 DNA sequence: TGTGCCAGCAGCTTAGCGGGAGGGAGCGAGCAGTACTTC. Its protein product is CASSLAGGSEQYF.

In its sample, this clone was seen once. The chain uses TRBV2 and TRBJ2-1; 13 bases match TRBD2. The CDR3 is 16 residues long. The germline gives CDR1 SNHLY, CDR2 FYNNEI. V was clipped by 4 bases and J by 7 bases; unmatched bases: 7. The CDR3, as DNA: TGTGCCAGCAGTGGGAGGACTAGCGGGAGCGGGAATGAGCAGTTCTTC. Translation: CASSGRTSGSGNEQFF.

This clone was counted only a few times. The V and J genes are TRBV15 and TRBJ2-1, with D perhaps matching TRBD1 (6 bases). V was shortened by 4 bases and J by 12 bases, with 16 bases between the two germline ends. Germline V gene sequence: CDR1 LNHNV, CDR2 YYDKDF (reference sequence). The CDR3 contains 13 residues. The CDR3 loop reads CATSIDLSRGQFF. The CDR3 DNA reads TGTGCCACCAGCATTGACCTTAGCAGGGGGCAGTTCTTC.

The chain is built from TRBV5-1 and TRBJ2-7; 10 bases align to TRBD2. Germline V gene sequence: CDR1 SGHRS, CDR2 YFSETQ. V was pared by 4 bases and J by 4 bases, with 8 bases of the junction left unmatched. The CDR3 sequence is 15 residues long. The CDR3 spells CASSPTSGTGYEQYF. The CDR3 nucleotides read TGCGCCAGCAGCCCAACTAGCGGGACGGGTTACGAGCAGTACTTC. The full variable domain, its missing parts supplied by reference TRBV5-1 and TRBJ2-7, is KAGVTQTPRYLIKTRGQQVTLSCSPISGHRSVSWYQQTPGQGLQFLFEYFSETQRNKGNFPGRFSGRQFSNSRSEMNVSTLELGDSALYLCASSPTSGTGYEQYFGPGTRLTVT.

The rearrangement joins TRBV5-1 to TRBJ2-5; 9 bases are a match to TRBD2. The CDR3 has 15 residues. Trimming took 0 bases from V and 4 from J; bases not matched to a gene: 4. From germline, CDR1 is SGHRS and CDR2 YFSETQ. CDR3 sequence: CASSLDAGGAETQYF. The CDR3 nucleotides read TGCGCCAGCAGCTTGGATGCGGGAGGGGCAGAGACCCAGTACTTC.

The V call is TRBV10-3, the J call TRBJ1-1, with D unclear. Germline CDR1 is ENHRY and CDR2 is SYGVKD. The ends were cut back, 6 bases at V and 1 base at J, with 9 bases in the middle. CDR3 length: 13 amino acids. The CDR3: CAIRFSKNTEAFF. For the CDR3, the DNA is TGTGCCATCAGGTTCTCCAAGAACACTGAAGCTTTCTTT.

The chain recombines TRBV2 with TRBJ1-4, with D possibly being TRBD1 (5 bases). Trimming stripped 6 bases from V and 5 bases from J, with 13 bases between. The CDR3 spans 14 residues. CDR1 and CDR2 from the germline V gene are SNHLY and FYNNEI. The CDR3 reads CASRQTERNEKLFF. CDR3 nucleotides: TGTGCCAGCAGACAGACAGAGAGAAATGAAAAACTGTTTTTT. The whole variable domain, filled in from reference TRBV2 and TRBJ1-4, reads EPEVTQTPSHQVTQMGQEVILRCVPISNHLYFYWYRQILGQKVEFLVSFYNNEISEKSEIFDDQFSVERPDGSNFTLKIRSTKLEDSAMYFCASRQTERNEKLFFGSGTQLSVL.

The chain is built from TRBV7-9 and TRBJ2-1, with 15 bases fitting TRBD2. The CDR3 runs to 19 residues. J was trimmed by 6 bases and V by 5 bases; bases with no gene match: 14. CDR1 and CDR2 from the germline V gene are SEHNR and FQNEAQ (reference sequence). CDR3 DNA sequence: TGTGCCAGCAGCCCCAAGGGACTAGCGGGAGGAATGGGGATCAATGAGCAGTTCTTC. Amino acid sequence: CASSPKGLAGGMGINEQFF.

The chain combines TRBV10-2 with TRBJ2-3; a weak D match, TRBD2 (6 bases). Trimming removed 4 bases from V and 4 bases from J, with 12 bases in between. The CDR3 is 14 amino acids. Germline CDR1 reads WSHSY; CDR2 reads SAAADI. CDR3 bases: TGCGCCAGCAGTGCGCGGGGCCTGGCAGATACGCAGTATTTT. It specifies CASSARGLADTQYF.

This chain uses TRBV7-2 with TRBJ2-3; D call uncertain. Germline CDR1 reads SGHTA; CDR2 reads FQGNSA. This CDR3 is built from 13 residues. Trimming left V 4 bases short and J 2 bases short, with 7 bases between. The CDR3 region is CASSSDATDTQYF. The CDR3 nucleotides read TGTGCCAGCAGCTCGGACGCCACAGATACGCAGTATTTT.

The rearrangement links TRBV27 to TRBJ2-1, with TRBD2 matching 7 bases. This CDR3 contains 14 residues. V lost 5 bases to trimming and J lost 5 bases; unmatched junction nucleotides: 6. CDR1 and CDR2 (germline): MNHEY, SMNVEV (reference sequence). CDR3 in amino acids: CASSVWEGNNEQFF. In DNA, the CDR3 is TGTGCCAGCAGTGTGTGGGAGGGCAACAATGAGCAGTTCTTC.

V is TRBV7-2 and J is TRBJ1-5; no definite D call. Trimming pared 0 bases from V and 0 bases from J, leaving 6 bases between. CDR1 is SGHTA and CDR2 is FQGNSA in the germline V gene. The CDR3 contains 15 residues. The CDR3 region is CASSLAGSSNQPQHF. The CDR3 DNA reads TGTGCCAGCAGCTTAGCGGGGAGTAGCAATCAGCCCCAGCATTTT.

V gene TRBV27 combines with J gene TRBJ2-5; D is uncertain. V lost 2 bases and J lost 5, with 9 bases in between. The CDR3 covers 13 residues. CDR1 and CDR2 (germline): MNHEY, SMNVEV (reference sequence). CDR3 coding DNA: TGTGCCAGCAGTTTACTGCTAGGCGAGACCCAGTACTTC. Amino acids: CASSLLLGETQYF.